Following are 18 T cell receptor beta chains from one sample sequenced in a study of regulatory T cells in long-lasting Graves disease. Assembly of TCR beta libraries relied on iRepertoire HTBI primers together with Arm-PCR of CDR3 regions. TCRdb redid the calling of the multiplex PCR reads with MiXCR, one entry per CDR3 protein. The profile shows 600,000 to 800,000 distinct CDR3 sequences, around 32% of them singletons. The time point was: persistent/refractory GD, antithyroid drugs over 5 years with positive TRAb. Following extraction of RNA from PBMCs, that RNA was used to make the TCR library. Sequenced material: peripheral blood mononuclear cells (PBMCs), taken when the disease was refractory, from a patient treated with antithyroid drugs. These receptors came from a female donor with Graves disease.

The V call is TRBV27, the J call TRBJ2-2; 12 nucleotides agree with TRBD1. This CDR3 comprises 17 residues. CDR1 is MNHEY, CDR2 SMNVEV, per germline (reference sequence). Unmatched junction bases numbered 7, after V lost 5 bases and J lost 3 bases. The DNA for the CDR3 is TGTGCCAGCAGTGCTCTGGGACAGGGGGCCGACACCGGGGAGCTGTTTTTT. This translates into CASSALGQGADTGELFF.

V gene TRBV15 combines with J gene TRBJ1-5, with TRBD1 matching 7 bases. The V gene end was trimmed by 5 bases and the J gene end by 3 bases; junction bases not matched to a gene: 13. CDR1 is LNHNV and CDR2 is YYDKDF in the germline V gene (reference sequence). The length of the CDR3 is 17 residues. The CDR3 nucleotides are TGTGCCACCAGCCGTGGGACTTTGGACAGGCTCAATCAGCCCCAGCATTTT. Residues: CATSRGTLDRLNQPQHF.

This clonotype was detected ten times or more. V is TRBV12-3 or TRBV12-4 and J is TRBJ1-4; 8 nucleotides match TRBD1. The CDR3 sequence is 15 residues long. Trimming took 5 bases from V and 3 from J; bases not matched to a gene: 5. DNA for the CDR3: TGTGCCAGCAGTCTAATGACAGGGGCTAATGAAAAACTGTTTTTT. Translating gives CASSLMTGANEKLFF.

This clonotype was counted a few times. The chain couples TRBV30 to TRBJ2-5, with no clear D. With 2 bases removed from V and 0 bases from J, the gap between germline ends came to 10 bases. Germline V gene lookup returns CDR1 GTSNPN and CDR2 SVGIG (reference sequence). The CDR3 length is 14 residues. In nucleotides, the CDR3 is TGTGCCTGGAGTCCCATTGTAAACCAAGAGACCCAGTACTTC. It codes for CAWSPIVNQETQYF.

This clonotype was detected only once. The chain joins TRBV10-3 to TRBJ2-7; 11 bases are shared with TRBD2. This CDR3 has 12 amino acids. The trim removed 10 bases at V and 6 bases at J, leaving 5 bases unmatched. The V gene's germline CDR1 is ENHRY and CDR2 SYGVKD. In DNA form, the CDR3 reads TGTGCCACTGTAGCGGGAGGGAGCGAGCAGTACTTC. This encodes CATVAGGSEQYF.

The CDR3 DNA follows: TGTGCCAGCGGGGAAGACAGGGGGGATCAGCCCCAGCATTTT. Protein: CASGEDRGDQPQHF. The V gene is TRBV2, the J gene TRBJ1-5; the match to TRBD1 covers 9 bases. In germline, CDR1 is SNHLY, CDR2 FYNNEI. Trimming removed 8 bases from V and 5 bases from J; junction bases left unmatched: 7. The CDR3 consists of 14 residues. Together with reference TRBV2 and TRBJ1-5, the CDR3 gives the full variable domain: EPEVTQTPSHQVTQMGQEVILRCVPISNHLYFYWYRQILGQKVEFLVSFYNNEISEKSEIFDDQFSVERPDGSNFTLKIRSTKLEDSAMYFCASGEDRGDQPQHFGDGTRLSIL.

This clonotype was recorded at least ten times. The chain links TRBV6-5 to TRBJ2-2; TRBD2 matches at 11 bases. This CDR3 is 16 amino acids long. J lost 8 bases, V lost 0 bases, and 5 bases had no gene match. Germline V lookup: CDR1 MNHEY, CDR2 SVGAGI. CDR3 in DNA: TGTGCCAGCAGTTACTCTCCTAGCGGGAGGCCTGGGGAGCTGTTTTTT. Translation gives CASSYSPSGRPGELFF.

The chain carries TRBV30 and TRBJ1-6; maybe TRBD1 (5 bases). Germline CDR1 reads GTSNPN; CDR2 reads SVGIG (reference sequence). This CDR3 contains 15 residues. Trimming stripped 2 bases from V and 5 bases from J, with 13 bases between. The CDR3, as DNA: TGTGCCTGGAGTAGCGAGGGGCCGAATAATTCACCCCTCCACTTT. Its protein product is CAWSSEGPNNSPLHF.

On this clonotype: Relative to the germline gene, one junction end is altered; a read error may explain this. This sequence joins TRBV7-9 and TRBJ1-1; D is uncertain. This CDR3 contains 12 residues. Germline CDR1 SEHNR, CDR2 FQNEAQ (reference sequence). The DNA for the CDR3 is TGTGCCACCAGCTTCGGGGACACTGAAGCTTTCTTT. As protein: CATSFGDTEAFF.

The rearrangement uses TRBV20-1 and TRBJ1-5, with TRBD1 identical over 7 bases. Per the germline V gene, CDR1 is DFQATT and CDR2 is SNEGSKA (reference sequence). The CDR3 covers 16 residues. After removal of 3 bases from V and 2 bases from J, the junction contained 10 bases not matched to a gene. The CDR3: CSASDVQGDGNQPQHF. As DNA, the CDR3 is TGCAGTGCTAGCGATGTGCAGGGGGACGGCAATCAGCCCCAGCATTTT.

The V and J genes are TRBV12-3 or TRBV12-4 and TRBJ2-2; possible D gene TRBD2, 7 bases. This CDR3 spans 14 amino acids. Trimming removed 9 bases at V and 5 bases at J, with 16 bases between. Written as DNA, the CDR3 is TGTGCCAGTGGATGGGGGGGCAGGACCGGGGAGCTGTTTTTT. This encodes CASGWGGRTGELFF.

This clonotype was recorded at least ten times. The CDR3 region has the DNA TGTGCCAGCAGTTTAGGTAGTCCCTACGAGCAGTACTTC. Encoded protein: CASSLGSPYEQYF. The chain employs TRBV12-3 or TRBV12-4 and TRBJ2-7; D unresolved. The V end was cut by 1 base, the J end by 2 bases, with 6 bases between. The CDR3 contains 13 residues.

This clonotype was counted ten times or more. The CDR3 reads CASSAQGKETQYF. As DNA, the CDR3 is TGTGCCAGCAGTGCACAGGGGAAAGAGACCCAGTACTTC. This rearrangement joins TRBV6-1 to TRBJ2-5; 7 nucleotides align to TRBD1. The CDR3 runs to 13 residues. The germline V gene has CDR1 MNHNS and CDR2 SASEGT. Germline trimming cut 4 bases from V and 3 bases from J; bases unmatched to any gene: 2.

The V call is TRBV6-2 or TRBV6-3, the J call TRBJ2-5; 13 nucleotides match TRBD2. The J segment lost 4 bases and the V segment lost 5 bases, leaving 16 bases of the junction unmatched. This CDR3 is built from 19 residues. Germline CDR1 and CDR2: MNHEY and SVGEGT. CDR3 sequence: CASSHETPGLAGLPETQYF. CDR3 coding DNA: TGTGCCAGCAGTCACGAGACACCGGGACTAGCGGGATTGCCAGAGACCCAGTACTTC.

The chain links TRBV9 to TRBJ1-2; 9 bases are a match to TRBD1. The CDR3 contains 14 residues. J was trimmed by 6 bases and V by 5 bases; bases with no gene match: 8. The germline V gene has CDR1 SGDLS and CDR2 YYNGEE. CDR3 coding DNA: TGTGCCAGCAGTCGAGGGGGACAGGGCCATGGCTACACCTTC. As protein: CASSRGGQGHGYTF.

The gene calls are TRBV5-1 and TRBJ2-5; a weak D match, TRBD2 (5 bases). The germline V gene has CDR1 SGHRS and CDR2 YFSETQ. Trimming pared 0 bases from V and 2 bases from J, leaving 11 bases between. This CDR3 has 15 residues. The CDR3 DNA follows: TGCGCCAGCAGCTTGGAGCCGGGGTTACAAGAGACCCAGTACTTC. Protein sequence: CASSLEPGLQETQYF.

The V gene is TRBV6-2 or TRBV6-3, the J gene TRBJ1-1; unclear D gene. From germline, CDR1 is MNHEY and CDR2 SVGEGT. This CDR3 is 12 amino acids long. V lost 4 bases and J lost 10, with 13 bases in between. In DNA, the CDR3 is TGTGCCAGCAGTTCCAGGACCTGGGGAGCTTTCTTT. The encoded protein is CASSSRTWGAFF.

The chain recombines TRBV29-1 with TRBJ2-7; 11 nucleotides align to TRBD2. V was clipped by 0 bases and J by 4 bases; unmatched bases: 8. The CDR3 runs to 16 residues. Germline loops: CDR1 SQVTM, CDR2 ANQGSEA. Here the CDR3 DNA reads TGCAGCGTTGAAGATGTTTTAGCGGGAGGGCGTTACGAGCAGTACTTC. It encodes CSVEDVLAGGRYEQYF.